The clone carrying this T cell receptor (beta chain) was counted a few times. Authors' methods: Amplification from reference gene primers served as the basis for estimated nucleated cell counts. Here immunoSEQ multiplex PCR was the method, and the copy in TCRdb shows in-frame clones only, minus some. V, J and clone size are those of that table, while D and trimming were read from the DNA. Of roughly 400,000 clones listed, around nine tenths are singletons. The record originates from a study of blood T cell repertoires in COVID-19. Across the whole study: Both acute and convalescent COVID-19 samples were obtained from the United States, Italy and Spain. T cells, B-cell-depleted T cells, or PBMCs supplied cDNA or gDNA.

Participant age was roughly 18 to 89 years, and participants resided in about 25 US areas. Germline V gives CDR1 SQVTM, CDR2 ANQGSEA. V lost 7 bases, J lost 4 bases, and 22 bases lay in between. This CDR3 comprises 15 residues. This receptor was identified in a woman aged 45-60 years who had recovered from COVID-19. The chain employs TRBV29-1 and TRBJ1-1, with no clear D. Source material: PBMCs or T cells enriched from blood (not recorded which). As DNA, the CDR3 is TGCAGCGCCCGTCCAGGAAACGGCTTAAGCACTGAAGCTTTCTTT. This translates into CSARPGNGLSTEAFF.